This T cell receptor beta chain was sequenced for a study of blood T cell repertoires in COVID-19. As for the study in general: Acute-phase and convalescent COVID-19 samples originated in the United States, Italy and Spain.

The CDR3 length is 17 residues. V lost 5 bases and J lost 4, with 20 bases in between. CDR1 MNHEY and CDR2 SMNVEV come from the germline V gene (reference sequence). In the authors' workflow: The assay estimated nucleated cells by amplifying reference gene primers. The method was immunoSEQ multiplex PCR; TCRdb's version includes in-frame clones alone and lacks a portion of them. The DNA gave D and trimming, while V, J and clone size come from that table. The repertoire consists of more than 150,000 clones, with around four fifths occurring once and the leading ten covering approximately 12%. The source of this sequence is a man between 70 and 80 years old who had recovered from COVID-19. The source material was peripheral blood. V is TRBV27 and J is TRBJ2-2; tentative D call: TRBD2 (6 bases). CDR3 residues: CASSPRGDASVTGELFF. The CDR3 region has the DNA TGTGCCAGCAGTCCTCGCGGGGATGCGAGTGTCACCGGGGAGCTGTTTTTT.